The source of this T cell receptor (beta chain) is a study of blood T cell repertoires in COVID-19. Overall study context: COVID-19 samples collected from the United States, Italy and Spain covered acute and convalescent phases. Sources were T cells, B-cell-depleted T cells, or PBMCs; the material itself was cDNA or gDNA.

Only in-frame clones appear in the TCRdb table, and some are missing; sequencing was by immunoSEQ multiplex PCR. The sample has around 130,000 clones; roughly 82% are singletons. CDR1 is SGHVS and CDR2 is FQNEAQ in the germline V gene. The CDR3 has 16 amino acids. The J segment lost 0 bases and the V segment lost 5 bases, leaving 4 bases of the junction unmatched. Sequences were obtained from peripheral blood. The clonotype originates from a human donor in a cohort sampled during active COVID-19. V and J are TRBV7-8 and TRBJ2-2; 9 nucleotides match TRBD2. The chain's CDR3 is CASSQSGGSNTGELFF. In nucleotides, the CDR3 is TGTGCCAGCAGCCAAAGCGGGGGGTCGAACACCGGGGAGCTGTTTTTT.